This T cell receptor beta chain was recorded in a study of T-cell memory formation after mild COVID-19. Turning to the study itself: Among the donors, TCR clusters were largely specific to each donor.

Findings of the study overall: Second-wave clones with a day 37 peak had unconfirmed SARS-CoV-2 specificity.

V trimming: 4 bases; J trimming: 0 bases; junction bases outside the gene matches: 15. Germline CDR1 and CDR2: LGHNA and YNFKEQ. The CDR3 has 21 residues. For this clonotype: Its matching antigen is unknown.

It was 5'RACE with constant-segment primers that produced the TCR alpha and TCR beta cDNA libraries, which carried sample barcodes and UMIs. In TCRdb, the 5' RACE reads were re-called with MiXCR into one record per CDR3 protein. The sample shows 560,000 or so distinct CDR3 sequences, around 15% of them seen only once. The sequenced sample was PBMCs or a T cell subset sorted from them (not recorded which). The V gene is TRBV4-2, the J gene TRBJ2-3, with 14 bases identical to TRBD2. The clonotype was recovered from an adult woman who had mild COVID-19 (a few samples of this study predate the infection). Cell type and time point are not known. The CDR3 bases are TGTGCCAGCAGCCGAAAAACCGGGACTAGCGGGGGAATCTTTAGCACAGATACGCAGTATTTT. Translating it yields CASSRKTGTSGGIFSTDTQYF.